This is a list of T cell receptor beta chains from one sample in a study of CD8+CD57+ T cells in acquired aplastic anemia. TCRdb reprocessed the reads with MiXCR, giving one entry per CDR3 protein. The table includes a few hundred thousand distinct CDR3 sequences, roughly 80% detected once. The sequencing input was sorted CD4+, CD8+, or CD8+CD57+ T cells (not recorded which) from PBMCs. Source of these receptors: a human donor with aplastic anemia. The CDR3 runs from the conserved cysteine through the conserved F or W. D genes are given only for firm matches. Clone size is shown for a subset of rows, as once, few, many or a class of expanded clone.

TRBD2	NA	TRBV9	TRBJ2-3	TGTGCCAGCAGCGTCGGGGCTAGCGGAAATGAGCCGCAGTATTTT	CASSVGASGNEPQYF
TRBD1	NA	TRBV7-2	TRBJ2-5	TGTGCCAGCAGCTTAACAGGGGGCGCCGACTATAGCTACTACTTC	CASSLTGGADYSYYF
NA	few	TRBV29-1	TRBJ1-2	TGCAGCGTTGACATGGCAGGGATCTCCTATGGCTACACCTTC	CSVDMAGISYGYTF
NA	NA	TRBV29-1	TRBJ1-3	TGCAGCGTGGCAACTTCAGGAAACACCATATATTTT	CSVATSGNTIYF
NA	NA	TRBV7-3	TRBJ2-3	TGTGCCAGCAGCTTTACGGGCGCAATGGGCAGTTCTTCGTTT	CASSFTGAMGSSSF
NA	NA	TRBV7-7	TRBJ2-2	TGTTCTCGTAGGAGCGCGGGTGGAACACTGGAGCTGTTTTTT	CSRRSAGGTLELFF
NA	once	TRBV7-6	TRBJ2-5	TGTGCCAGCGGCTCAGTGTACCAAGATACCCAGTACTTC	CASGSVYQDTQYF
TRBD2	NA	TRBV5-4	TRBJ2-2	TGTGCCAGTAGCTTAGCTAGCGGCTACACCGGGGAGCTGTTTTTT	CASSLASGYTGELFF
NA	NA	TRBV7-8	TRBJ2-1	TGTGCCAGCAGCTTAGCGGGAAGCGGCGAGACGCAGTATCAGTTCTTC	CASSLAGSGETQYQFF
NA	NA	TRBV2	TRBJ1-5	TGTGCCAGCAGTGACCCGAGCGGTCAGCCCCAGCATTTT	CASSDPSGQPQHF
TRBD2	many	TRBV3-1	TRBJ2-7	TGTGCCAGCAGCCAAGACTCTAGCGGGGGCTCTTCCTACGAGCAGTACTTC	CASSQDSSGGSSYEQYF
NA	NA	TRBV7-9	TRBJ2-7	TGTGCCAGCAGCTCGGGGGACAGCAGCTACGAGCAGTACGAGCAGTACTTC	CASSSGDSSYEQYEQYF
NA	NA	TRBV12-3/TRBV12-4	TRBJ2-3	TGTGCCAGCAGTGAAACAGATACGCAGTATTTT	CASSETDTQYF
NA	NA	TRBV7-3	TRBJ2-3	TGTGCCAGCAGCGCAGCGCGAGGTCCCGCGGCGCAGTATTTT	CASSAARGPAAQYF
NA	NA	TRBV29-1	TRBJ2-3	TGCAGCGTTGGGCTAGGCACAGATACGCAGTATTTT	CSVGLGTDTQYF
NA	NA	TRBV15	TRBJ2-5	NA	CATSGRGLAYEQYFGPGTF